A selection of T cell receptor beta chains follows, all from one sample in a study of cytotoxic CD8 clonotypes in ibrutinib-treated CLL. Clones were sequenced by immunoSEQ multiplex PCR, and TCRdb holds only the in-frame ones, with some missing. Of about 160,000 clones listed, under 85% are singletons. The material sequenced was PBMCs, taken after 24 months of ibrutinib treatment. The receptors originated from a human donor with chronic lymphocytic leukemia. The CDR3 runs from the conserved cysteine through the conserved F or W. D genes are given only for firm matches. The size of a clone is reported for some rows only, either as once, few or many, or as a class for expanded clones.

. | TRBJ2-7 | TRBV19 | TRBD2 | TGTGCCAGTAGTACTAGCGGGGTTTTCTACGAGCAGTACTTC | CASSTSGVFYEQYF
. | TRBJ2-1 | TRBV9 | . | TGTGCCAGCAGCGCACTAGGAAGGTCAACCTCCTACAATGAGCAGTTCTTC | CASSALGRSTSYNEQFF
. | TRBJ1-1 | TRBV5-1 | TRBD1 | TGCGCCAGCAGCCTAGGACAGGCCAACACTGAAGCTTTCTTT | CASSLGQANTEAFF
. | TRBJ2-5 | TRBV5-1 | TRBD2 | TGCGCCAGCAGCTTGAACGCGGGGGTAGGACAAGAGACCCAGTACTTC | CASSLNAGVGQETQYF
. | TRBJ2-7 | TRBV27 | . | TGTGCCAGCAGTTTACGGTACAGTGCCTGGAACGAGCAGTACTTC | CASSLRYSAWNEQYF
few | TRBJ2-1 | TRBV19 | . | TGTGCCAGTAGTGTCCGGACGTCTAATGAGCAGTTCTTC | CASSVRTSNEQFF
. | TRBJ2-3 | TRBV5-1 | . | TGCGCCAGCAGCTTGAACCCGGGGGGCGGGGCAGATACGCAGTATTTT | CASSLNPGGGADTQYF
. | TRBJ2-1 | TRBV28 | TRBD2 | TGTGCCAGCAGTCCCGCCGGGACTAGCGGGAGAGATGAGCAGTTCTTC | CASSPAGTSGRDEQFF
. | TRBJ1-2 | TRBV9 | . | TGTGCCAGCAGCGTAGGGCTAGGGGGGGATGGCTACACCTTC | CASSVGLGGDGYTF
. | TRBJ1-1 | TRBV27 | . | TGTGCCAGCAGCCCCGGGCCTCGCGGGGTACTCGGATTGGGCACTGAAGCTTTCTTT | CASSPGPRGVLGLGTEAFF
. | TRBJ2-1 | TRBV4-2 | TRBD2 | TGTGCCAGCAGCCAACCGGCGGGAGGGAATGAGCAGTTCTTC | CASSQPAGGNEQFF
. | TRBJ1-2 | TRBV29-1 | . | TGCAGCCACTGGGGGGCCGACAACTATGGCTACACCTTC | CSHWGADNYGYTF
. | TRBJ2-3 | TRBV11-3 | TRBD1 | TGTGCCAGCAGCTACGCCGGGGACAGTAGCACAGATACGCAGTATTTT | CASSYAGDSSTDTQYF
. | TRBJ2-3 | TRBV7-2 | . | TGTGCCAGCAGCTTAACAGCGCACGCAGATACGCAGTATTTT | CASSLTAHADTQYF
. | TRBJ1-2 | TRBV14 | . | TGTGCCAGCAGCCAAGATGGCCTGAGCTCTAACTATGGCTACACCTTC | CASSQDGLSSNYGYTF
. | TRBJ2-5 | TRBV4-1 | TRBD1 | TGCGCCAGCAGCCATGCAAGGACAGGGGGAAGATCCCAGTACTTC | CASSHARTGGRSQYF
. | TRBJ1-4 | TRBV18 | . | TGTGCCAGCTCACCAGTGAACAGGGTGGGGGAAAAACTGTTTTTT | CASSPVNRVGEKLFF
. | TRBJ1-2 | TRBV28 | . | TGTGCCAGCAGGACTCTCCCAGCTGGGTATGGCTACACCTTC | CASRTLPAGYGYTF
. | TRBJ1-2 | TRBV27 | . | TGTGCCAGCAGTGCCCGGGGTAAGGGGGGAGGCTACACCTTC | CASSARGKGGGYTF
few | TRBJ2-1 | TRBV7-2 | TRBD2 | TGTGCCAGCAGCGCAGGGACTAGCGGGGAGTTCTTC | CASSAGTSGEFF
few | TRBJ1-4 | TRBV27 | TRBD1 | TGTGCCAGCGCCGGGACAGCAACTAATGAAAAACTGTTTTTT | CASAGTATNEKLFF
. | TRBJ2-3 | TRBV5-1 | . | TGCGCCAGCAGTATAACAGGGAGTGCAGATACGCAGTATTTT | CASSITGSADTQYF
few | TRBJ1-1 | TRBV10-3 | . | TGTGCCATCATGGGGAACACTGAAGCTTTCTTT | CAIMGNTEAFF
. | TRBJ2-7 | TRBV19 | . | TGTGCCAGTAGTAAACAGTCGAGCTCCTACGAGCAGTACTTC | CASSKQSSSYEQYF
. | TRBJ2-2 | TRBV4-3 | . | TGCGCCAGCAGCCAAGATGGGAGGCAGGGAAACACCGGGGAGCTGTTTTTT | CASSQDGRQGNTGELFF
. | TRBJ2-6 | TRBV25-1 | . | TGTGCCAGCAGTGACCCCTCTGGGGCCAACGTCCTGACTTTC | CASSDPSGANVLTF
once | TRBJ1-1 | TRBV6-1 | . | TGTGCCACCATCCTTGTTGAAGCTTTCTTT | CATILVEAFF
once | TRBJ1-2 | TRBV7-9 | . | TGTGCCAGCACCCTACGACCCACTAGGAGGGGTAACTATGGCTACACCTTC | CASTLRPTRRGNYGYTF
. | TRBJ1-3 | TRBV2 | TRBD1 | TGTGCCAGCAGTGAACAGGGGGCGGGTGGCACCATATATTTT | CASSEQGAGGTIYF
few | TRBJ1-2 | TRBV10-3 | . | TGTGCCATCAGTGAGGACAGGAACTATGGCTACACCTTC | CAISEDRNYGYTF
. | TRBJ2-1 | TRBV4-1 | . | TGCGCCAGCAGCCAAGATCTACAGCGGAGCTCCTACAATGAGCAGTTCTTC | CASSQDLQRSSYNEQFF
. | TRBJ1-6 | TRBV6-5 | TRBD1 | TGTGCCAGCAGCCTACCAGGACAGGCTGCACCCCTCCACTTT | CASSLPGQAAPLHF